This TCR beta chain is drawn from a study of long-term antiretroviral therapy in people with HIV. Findings and limits, study-wide: Repertoires with HIV possessed tighter CDR3 length spans than those of controls.

Looked up from germline, CDR1 is MNHEY and CDR2 is SVGAGI. This CDR3 has 14 residues. V gave up 7 bases and J gave up 0 bases, with 12 bases separating them. Regarding this clone: The target antigen is unknown.

Researchers report immunoSEQ v3.0 was run at survey level. Sequencing was performed with immunoSEQ multiplex PCR; in TCRdb, only in-frame clones are kept and a portion is missing. The sample lists 42,000 or so clones, approximately 89% occurring once. This clonotype originated in a woman aged 45-65 years with HIV. The material sequenced was unsorted PBMCs, taken 3.1 years after starting antiretroviral therapy. V usage is TRBV6-5 and J usage is TRBJ1-1, with D unclear. The chain's CDR3 is CASTPPRVNTEAFF. The CDR3 DNA follows: TGTGCCAGCACCCCCCCCCGGGTGAACACTGAAGCTTTCTTT.